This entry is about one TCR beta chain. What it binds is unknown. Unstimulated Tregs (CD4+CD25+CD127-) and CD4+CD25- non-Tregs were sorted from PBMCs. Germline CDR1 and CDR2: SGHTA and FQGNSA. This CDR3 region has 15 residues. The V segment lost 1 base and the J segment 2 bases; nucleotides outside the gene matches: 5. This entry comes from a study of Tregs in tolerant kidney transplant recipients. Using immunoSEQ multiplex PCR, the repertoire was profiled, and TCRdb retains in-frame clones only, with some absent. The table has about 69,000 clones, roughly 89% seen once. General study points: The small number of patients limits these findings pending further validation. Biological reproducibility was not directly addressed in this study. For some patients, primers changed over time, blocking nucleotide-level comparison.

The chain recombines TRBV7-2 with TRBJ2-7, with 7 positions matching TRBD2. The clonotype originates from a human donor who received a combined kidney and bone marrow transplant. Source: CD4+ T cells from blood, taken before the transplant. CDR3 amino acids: CASSLVRAGAYEQYF. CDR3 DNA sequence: TGTGCCAGCAGCTTAGTTCGGGCGGGAGCCTACGAGCAGTACTTC. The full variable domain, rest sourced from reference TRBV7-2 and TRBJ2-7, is GAGVSQSPSNKVTEKGKDVELRCDPISGHTALYWYRQSLGQGLEFLIYFQGNSAPDKSGLPSDRFSAERTGGSVSTLTIQRTQQEDSAVYLCASSLVRAGAYEQYFGPGTRLTVT.